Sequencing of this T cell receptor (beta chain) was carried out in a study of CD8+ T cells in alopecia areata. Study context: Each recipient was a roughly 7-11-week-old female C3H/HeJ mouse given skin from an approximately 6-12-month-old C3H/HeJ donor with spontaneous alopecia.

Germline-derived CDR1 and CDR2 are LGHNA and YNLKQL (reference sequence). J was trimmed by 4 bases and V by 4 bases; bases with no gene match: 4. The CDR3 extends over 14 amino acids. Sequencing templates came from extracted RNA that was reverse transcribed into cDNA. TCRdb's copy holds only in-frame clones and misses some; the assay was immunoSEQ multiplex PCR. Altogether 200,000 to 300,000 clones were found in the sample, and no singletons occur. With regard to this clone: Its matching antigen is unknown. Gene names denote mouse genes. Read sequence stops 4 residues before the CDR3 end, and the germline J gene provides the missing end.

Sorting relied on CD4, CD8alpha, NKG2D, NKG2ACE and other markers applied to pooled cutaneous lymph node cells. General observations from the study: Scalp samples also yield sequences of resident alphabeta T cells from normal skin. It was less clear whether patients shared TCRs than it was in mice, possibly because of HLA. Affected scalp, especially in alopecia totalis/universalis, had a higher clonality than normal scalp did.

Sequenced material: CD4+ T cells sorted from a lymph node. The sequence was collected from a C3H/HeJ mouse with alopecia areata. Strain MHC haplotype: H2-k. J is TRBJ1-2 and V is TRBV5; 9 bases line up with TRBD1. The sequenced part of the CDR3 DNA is TGTGCCAGCAGCCGCGACAGGGGGGGCTCC. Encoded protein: CASSRDRGGS. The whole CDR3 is CASSRDRGGSDYTF.